These 9 T cell receptor beta chains were all obtained from the same sample, sequenced in a study of cytomegalovirus exposure and HLA in healthy donors. With 60 Vbeta and 13 Jbeta primers, the PCR was carried out. This table comes from immunoSEQ multiplex PCR, and its TCRdb copy is limited to in-frame clones, with some not included. The profile shows some 130,000 clones, more than 80% of them singletons. The sequencing sample was made of PBMCs. The receptors were gathered from a man younger than 45 in good health and CMV-seronegative.

The rearrangement links TRBV2 to TRBJ2-3, with D tentatively TRBD1 (6 bases). Germline V CDR1 and CDR2: SNHLY, FYNNEI. The CDR3 covers 14 residues. V dropped 9 bases and J dropped 4 bases, with 17 bases sitting between them. In DNA, the CDR3 is TGTGCCAGTGGGGCGACAGGAGGTTCAGATACGCAGTATTTT. This codes for CASGATGGSDTQYF.

The genes are TRBV30 and TRBJ2-7; D is ambiguous. Trimming shortened V by 0 bases and J by 1 base, and 4 bases separated the two germline ends. The CDR3 length is 12 residues. Germline V lookup: CDR1 GTSNPN, CDR2 SVGIG (reference sequence). The CDR3, as DNA: TGTGCCTGGAGTGTACTATCCTACGAGCAGTACTTC. Its translation is CAWSVLSYEQYF.

The chain recombines TRBV9 with TRBJ2-2; tentatively, D is TRBD1 (5 bases). In germline, CDR1 is SGDLS, CDR2 YYNGEE. The CDR3 is 13 residues long. V was clipped by 6 bases and J by 4 bases, with 10 bases between them. The CDR3 sequence: CASKTGGTGELFF. The DNA of the CDR3 is TGTGCCAGCAAAACAGGTGGCACCGGGGAGCTGTTTTTT. The entire variable domain, with the rest obtained from reference TRBV9 and TRBJ2-2, is as follows: DSGVTQTPKHLITATGQRVTLRCSPRSGDLSVYWYQQSLDQGLQFLIQYYNGEERAKGNILERFSAQQFPDLHSELNLSSLELGDSALYFCASKTGGTGELFFGEGSRLTVL.

V and J are TRBV28 and TRBJ1-2; D is undetermined. The CDR3 contains 14 residues. The germline CDR1 and CDR2 sequences are MDHEN and SYDVKM. Trimming left V 3 bases short and J 4 bases short, with 12 bases between. CDR3 nucleotides: TGTGCCAGCAGTTTGGCCCAGGACTTCTATGGCTACACCTTC. Residues: CASSLAQDFYGYTF.

The V gene is TRBV28, the J gene TRBJ2-7; 8 positions agree with TRBD2. Germline-derived CDR1 and CDR2 are MDHEN and SYDVKM. The CDR3 sequence is 15 residues long. J was trimmed by 3 bases and V by 3 bases; bases with no gene match: 7. CDR3 residues: CASSFSGTSHYEQYF. CDR3 nucleotide sequence: TGTGCCAGCAGTTTTTCCGGGACTAGTCACTACGAGCAGTACTTC.

The CDR3 DNA reads TGTGCCAGCAGCTTAGGAACTAGCGGGAGCGGGTCTGATGAGCAGTTCTTC. Translating it yields CASSLGTSGSGSDEQFF. This rearrangement joins TRBV11-3 to TRBJ2-1; 11 bases fit TRBD2. Looked up from germline, CDR1 is SGHNT and CDR2 is YENEEA. The CDR3 extends over 17 amino acids. Germline trimming cut 1 base from V and 8 bases from J; bases unmatched to any gene: 10.

The chain combines TRBV9 with TRBJ1-2; D might be TRBD1 (5 bases). The germline V gene encodes CDR1 SGDLS and CDR2 YYNGEE. The CDR3 sequence is 13 residues long. V dropped 3 bases and J dropped 4 bases, with 10 bases sitting between them. Here the CDR3 reads CASSEGGGYGYTF. Here the CDR3 DNA reads TGTGCCAGCAGCGAAGGCGGGGGCTATGGCTACACCTTC.

This clone was observed once. V usage is TRBV6-1 and J usage is TRBJ1-2; 8 positions match TRBD1. The CDR3 spans 14 residues. The ends lost 6 bases at V and 8 bases at J; junction bases unmatched: 11. The V gene's germline CDR1 is MNHNS and CDR2 SASEGT. In DNA, the CDR3 is TGTGCCAGCAGGAGACCGACAGGGGAACGAGGCTACACCTTC. This translates into CASRRPTGERGYTF.

V usage is TRBV28 and J usage is TRBJ1-2; maybe TRBD1 (6 bases). Trimming cost V 3 bases and J 2 bases, with 10 bases left between them. The CDR3 covers 14 residues. Germline CDR1 is MDHEN and CDR2 is SYDVKM. CDR3: CASSLGRGNYGYTF. CDR3 coding DNA: TGTGCCAGCAGTTTGGGCAGGGGCAACTATGGCTACACCTTC.